One sample yielded the 13 T cell receptor beta chains listed below, sequenced in a study of STAT3 mutations in large granular lymphocyte leukemia. Study findings and constraints: Every T-cell large granular lymphocyte leukemia patient had at least one immunodominant TCR beta clonotype.

The repertoire was sequenced with immunoSEQ multiplex PCR; TCRdb's copy has only in-frame clones and lacks some. The sample includes under 20,000 clones, around 93% seen only once; the top ten take nearly 45%. Their antigen targets remain unknown. Sequencing was done on a sample of peripheral blood mononuclear cells. These receptors all come from a man in his fifties or sixties with T-cell large granular lymphocyte leukemia. Some clones in this sample may be carry-over from other donors' samples.

This clone showed up just once. V gene TRBV29-1 combines with J gene TRBJ1-2; D unresolved. Trimming shortened V by 3 bases and J by 5 bases, and 13 bases separated the two germline ends. This CDR3 is 13 amino acids long. Germline V gene data show CDR1 as SQVTM and CDR2 as ANQGSEA. CDR3 bases: TGCAGCGTTGAGCGAGGCAGCGAGTATGGCTACACCTTC. Encoded protein: CSVERGSEYGYTF.

To note about this clone: One end of the junction does not line up with germline, which may come from a read error. This sequence joins TRBV30 and TRBJ1-4; no clear D gene. Germline V gene lookup returns CDR1 GTSNPN and CDR2 SVGIG (reference sequence). This CDR3 region has 11 residues. Written as DNA, the CDR3 is TGTGCCTGGAGTCCGGCCTCGTCGGCGATTTTT. Amino acid sequence: CAWSPASSAIF.

The J gene is TRBJ1-2, the V gene TRBV5-6, with TRBD1 matching over 8 bases. In germline, CDR1 is SGHDT, CDR2 YYEEEE. V shed 4 bases and J 3 bases; nucleotides not matched to a gene: 5. The CDR3 loop spans 14 amino acids. The CDR3 here is CASSIRQGYYGYTF. The CDR3 DNA sequence: TGTGCCAGCAGCATAAGACAGGGGTACTATGGCTACACCTTC.

The CDR3 sequence is CASSLGGRETQYF. The CDR3 bases are TGTGCCAGCAGCTTGGGTGGGAGGGAGACCCAGTACTTC. This chain links TRBV5-4 with TRBJ2-5, with a possible D match to TRBD2 (6 bases). This CDR3 contains 13 residues. Germline lookup yields CDR1 SGHNT and CDR2 YYREEE (reference sequence). The V end was cut by 0 bases, the J end by 5 bases, with 8 bases between.

This chain joins TRBV7-8 and TRBJ2-7, with D possibly matching TRBD1 (6 bases). Germline CDR1 and CDR2: SGHVS and FQNEAQ. There are 17 residues in the CDR3. The ends were cut back, 0 bases at V and 3 bases at J, with 18 bases in the middle. CDR3 bases: TGTGCCAGCAGCTTAGCGGGAGCAGGGGTAACACACTACGAGCAGTACTTC. Translation gives CASSLAGAGVTHYEQYF.

The CDR3 region has the DNA TGTGCCAGCAGGGGGACAGGGAGGGCCAAAAACATTCAGTACTTC. Translated: CASRGTGRAKNIQYF. V gene TRBV6-4 combines with J gene TRBJ2-4; 9 nucleotides line up with TRBD1. V lost 6 bases and J lost 1; bases outside the gene matches: 4. The germline CDR1 and CDR2 sequences are MRHNA and SNTAGT. This CDR3 region has 15 residues.

V is TRBV7-9 and J is TRBJ2-7; the match to TRBD2 covers 15 bases. J was trimmed by 7 bases and V by 5 bases; bases with no gene match: 6. Germline V gene sequence: CDR1 SEHNR, CDR2 FQNEAQ (reference sequence). The CDR3 extends over 15 amino acids. This CDR3 is CASSKGLAGGPEQYF. The DNA for the CDR3 is TGTGCCAGCAGCAAAGGACTAGCGGGAGGGCCTGAGCAGTACTTC. Full variable domain (missing parts from reference TRBV7-9 and TRBJ2-7): DTGVSQNPRHKITKRGQNVTFRCDPISEHNRLYWYRQTLGQGPEFLTYFQNEAQLEKSRLLSDRFSAERPKGSFSTLEIQRTEQGDSAMYLCASSKGLAGGPEQYFGPGTRLTVT.

The chain carries TRBV28 and TRBJ2-1; D gene ambiguous. Germline CDR1 reads MDHEN; CDR2 reads SYDVKM. CDR3 size: 13 residues. V was pared by 2 bases and J by 7 bases, with 9 bases between. This chain's CDR3 is CASSLVSRNEQFF. The CDR3 DNA reads TGTGCCAGCAGTTTAGTCTCGAGGAATGAGCAGTTCTTC.

The rearrangement uses TRBV5-1 and TRBJ2-3; perhaps TRBD1 as D (6 bases). The CDR3 loop spans 15 amino acids. Germline V gene data show CDR1 as SGHRS and CDR2 as YFSETQ. Trimming removed 4 bases at V and 2 bases at J, with 14 bases between. The CDR3 DNA is TGCGCCAGCAGCACCGGACAGCTTTTCACAGATACGCAGTATTTT. Protein sequence: CASSTGQLFTDTQYF.

The chain uses TRBV30 and TRBJ2-3; D not certain. The CDR3 length is 14 residues. V dropped 4 bases and J dropped 0 bases, with 11 bases sitting between them. CDR1 GTSNPN and CDR2 SVGIG come from the germline V gene (reference sequence). CDR3 region: CAWKNRVSTDTQYF. CDR3 DNA: TGTGCCTGGAAGAATCGGGTCAGCACAGATACGCAGTATTTT.

The chain joins TRBV11-1 to TRBJ2-7; TRBD2 matches 8 bases. The germline gives CDR1 SGHAT, CDR2 FQDESV (reference sequence). The CDR3 extends over 14 amino acids. The J segment lost 5 bases and the V segment lost 2 bases, leaving 5 bases of the junction unmatched. This CDR3 reads CASSLSGSVNEQYF. The DNA for the CDR3 is TGTGCCAGCAGCTTAAGCGGGAGCGTAAACGAGCAGTACTTC.

The rearrangement uses TRBV27 and TRBJ2-1, with 7 positions matching TRBD2. Trimming cost V 3 bases and J 2 bases; bases outside gene matches: 4. Per germline, CDR1 MNHEY and CDR2 SMNVEV (reference sequence). The CDR3 length is 15 residues. This CDR3 reads CASSFRSGTYNEQFF. The CDR3 nucleotides read TGTGCCAGCAGTTTTAGGAGCGGGACCTACAATGAGCAGTTCTTC.

This clone showed up just a few times. The chain is built from TRBV2 and TRBJ1-2; D remains ambiguous. There are 12 residues in the CDR3. The germline gives CDR1 SNHLY, CDR2 FYNNEI. Trimming left V 5 bases short and J 5 bases short, with 9 bases between. The CDR3 reads CASSRVGYGYTF. The CDR3 coding sequence is TGTGCCAGCAGTAGGGTTGGGTATGGCTACACCTTC.